These T cell receptor beta chains were read from a single sample in a study of shared clonotypes between healthy human individuals. Libraries were prepared by immunoSEQ multiplex PCR; TCRdb keeps only in-frame clonotypes and omits some of them. Of some 2.3 million clones in the sample, over 85% were seen once. Material: naive CD4+ T cells from PBMCs. All receptors come from a man between 18 and 29 years old in good health. Some clones in this sample may be carry-over from other donors' samples. Each CDR3 is given without its conserved first and last residue. The D gene is left open where the match is weak. Where a row states a size, it is once, few, many or the class of an expanded clone; other rows omit it.

>TRBV10-3|NA|11|TRBJ2-6|NA
AIGETGANVLT
>TRBV5-1|NA|13|TRBJ2-3|NA
ASSFLRGSTDTQY
>TRBV28|NA|13|TRBJ2-7|TRBD1
ASSITGTAFYEQY
>TRBV6-6|NA|14|TRBJ1-5|NA
ASSPPAGVSNQPQH
>TRBV10-2|once|12|TRBJ2-3|NA
ATSLGGPTDTQY
>TRBV5-1|NA|11|TRBJ1-5|NA
ASSLSWDQPQH
>TRBV27|NA|12|TRBJ2-1|TRBD2
ASSVAGAPLLEF
>TRBV29-1|NA|14|TRBJ2-7|TRBD1
SVERAQGTGSSEQY
>TRBV2|NA|13|TRBJ2-1|NA
ASRMDPSSYNEQF
>TRBV7-3|NA|11|TRBJ2-1|NA
ASSFQKGGEQF
>TRBV29-1|NA|12|TRBJ2-7|TRBD1
SVRRDRGSYEQY
>TRBV9|NA|14|TRBJ2-5|NA
ASSVLSGVQGETQY
>TRBV5-6|NA|13|TRBJ2-3|NA
ASSLVAASTDTQY
>TRBV11-2|NA|11|TRBJ1-1|NA
ASSLVARPEAF
>TRBV18|once|14|TRBJ1-1|NA
ASSPPSGTWGTEAF
>TRBV11-3|NA|10|TRBJ2-2|NA
ASSYSTGELF
>TRBV19|NA|12|TRBJ1-4|NA
ASSPLDQVEKLF
>TRBV27|NA|10|TRBJ1-2|NA
ASSAHAGGYT
>TRBV18|NA|18|TRBJ1-1|NA
ASSRLPTVSWSGMNTEAF
>TRBV5-1|NA|14|TRBJ2-2|NA
ASSLGAGANTGELF
>TRBV6-5|NA|13|TRBJ1-3|NA
ASSYQLKGGNTIY
>TRBV5-1|NA|13|TRBJ1-2|NA
ASSQAGTPLRSYT
>TRBV5-1|NA|13|TRBJ1-2|NA
ASSLDRGVNYGYT
>TRBV6-1|NA|9|TRBJ2-7|NA
ASSEAGEQY
>TRBV7-9|NA|10|TRBJ2-5|NA
ASSLDRTNTY
>TRBV4-2|NA|12|TRBJ2-7|NA
ASSQDPGAYEQY
>TRBV7-8|NA|11|TRBJ1-1|NA
ASTLRGNTEAF
>TRBV5-1|NA|13|TRBJ2-5|NA
ASSLDWRIQETQY
>TRBV19|NA|11|TRBJ2-7|NA
ASSMHLLSEQY
>TRBV19|NA|13|TRBJ1-2|NA
ASSYNPAGPYGYT
>TRBV5-4|NA|13|TRBJ2-7|TRBD2
ASQMDSGRAYEQY
>TRBV28|NA|10|TRBJ2-7|NA
ASTGSTYEQY
>TRBV10-2|NA|11|TRBJ2-1|TRBD2
ASSGGLAGPQF
>TRBV5-1|once|12|TRBJ2-1|NA
ASNQGLHDNEQF
>TRBV19|NA|12|TRBJ2-4|NA
ASRGPGRGDIQY
>TRBV19|NA|14|TRBJ1-4|NA
ASSAKIGRPNEKLF
>TRBV7-3|NA|13|TRBJ2-1|TRBD1
ASSFDRASYNEQF
>TRBV7-9|NA|12|TRBJ1-4|TRBD1
ASSSGTVGEKLF
>TRBV10-2|NA|14|TRBJ2-3|TRBD2
ASTVRAGSSTDTQY
>TRBV9|NA|14|TRBJ2-1|TRBD1
ASSDPGTGVMDEQF
>TRBV27|NA|13|TRBJ2-3|NA
ASTTVARGTDTQY
>TRBV28|NA|13|TRBJ1-3|NA
ASSLIGASGNTIY
>TRBV7-9|NA|13|TRBJ2-7|NA
ASSRDRPAGGEQY
>TRBV28|NA|14|TRBJ1-5|NA
ASSLWAPVSNQPQH
>TRBV7-9|NA|14|TRBJ1-1|NA
ASSLGFGDRNTEAF
>TRBV7-3|NA|16|TRBJ2-5|TRBD2
ASSLRGSGSPLQETQY
>TRBV5-1|NA|9|TRBJ2-5|NA
ASRGQETQY
>TRBV2|NA|15|TRBJ2-3|NA
AGIPIQRSRAQDTQY
>TRBV6-6|NA|11|TRBJ1-2|NA
ASRQMQTYGYT
>TRBV18|NA|13|TRBJ2-2|NA
ASSPRTPNTGELF
>TRBV14|once|11|TRBJ1-1|NA
ASSLTRGTEAF
>TRBV29-1|NA|10|TRBJ1-2|TRBD1
SVEDQGAGYT
>TRBV18|NA|14|TRBJ1-3|NA
ASSPRKTGSGNTIY
>TRBV15|once|10|TRBJ2-1|NA
ATSRLRHEQF
>TRBV5-4|NA|12|TRBJ2-5|NA
ASSQTTRQETQY
>TRBV4-1|NA|17|TRBJ2-7|TRBD2
ASSQVVVAGVRGYYEQY
>TRBV7-2|NA|12|TRBJ1-2|NA
ASSLDLINYGYT
>TRBV2|once|12|TRBJ2-3|NA
ASSVLGAGDTQY
>TRBV4-1|NA|12|TRBJ2-1|NA
ASSQVMGPDEQF
>TRBV19|NA|13|TRBJ1-1|TRBD1
ASIRTGGGKTEAF